This T cell receptor beta chain was recorded in a study of T cells in Graves' hyperthyroidism and ophthalmopathy. This clonotype was seen ten or more times. TCR beta CDR3 regions were amplified from RNA transcripts. First-round RT-PCR targeting the TCR CDR3 was performed with the HTBI primer set. TCRdb passed the multiplex PCR reads through MiXCR, listing each CDR3 protein once. This table has around 360,000 distinct CDR3 sequences, roughly 15% appearing once. The source material was blood. The TCR was taken from a woman aged 55-70 years with Graves' ophthalmopathy.

CDR3 amino acids: CASSHAGYNEQFF. The CDR3 DNA reads as TGTGCCAGCAGCCATGCCGGGTACAATGAGCAGTTCTTC. The chain links TRBV3-1 to TRBJ2-1; no clear D gene. Germline CDR1 is LGHDT and CDR2 is YNNKEL (reference sequence). The length of the CDR3 is 13 residues. Trimming stripped 3 bases from V and 4 bases from J, with 7 bases between.